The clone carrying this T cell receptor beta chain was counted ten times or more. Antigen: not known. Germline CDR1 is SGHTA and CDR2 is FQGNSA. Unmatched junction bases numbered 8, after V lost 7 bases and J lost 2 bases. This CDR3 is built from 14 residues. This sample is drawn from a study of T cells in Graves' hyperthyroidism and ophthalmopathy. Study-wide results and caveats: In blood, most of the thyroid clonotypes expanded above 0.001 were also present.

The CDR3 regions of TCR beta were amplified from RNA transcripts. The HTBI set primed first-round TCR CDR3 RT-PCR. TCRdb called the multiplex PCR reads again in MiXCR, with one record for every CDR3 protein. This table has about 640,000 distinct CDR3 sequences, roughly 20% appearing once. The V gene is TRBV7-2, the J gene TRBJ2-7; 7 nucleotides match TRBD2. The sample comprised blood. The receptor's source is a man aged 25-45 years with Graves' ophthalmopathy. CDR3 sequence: CASTPGSGTYEQYF. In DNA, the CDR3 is TGTGCCAGCACCCCCGGGAGCGGGACCTACGAGCAGTACTTC.